Listed below are T cell receptor beta chains from one sample, sequenced in a study of blood T cells in healthy people across ages. TCRdb independently ran MiXCR on the 5' RACE reads; one entry per CDR3 protein. The data contain approximately 1.5 million distinct CDR3 sequences, 34% of them singletons. Sample: blood. The receptors come from a woman younger than 45 in good health. The CDR3 runs from the conserved cysteine through the conserved F or W. D genes are given only for firm matches. Size tells how often a clone was seen (once, few, many) or the class of an expanded clone, and some rows leave it out.

v_call: TRBV28
j_call: TRBJ2-7
clone_size: few
d_call: TRBD2
cdr3_aa: CASSLSGRLIYEQYF
cdr3_nt: TGTGCCAGCAGTTTAAGCGGGAGACTGATCTACGAGCAGTACTTC

v_call: TRBV4-1
j_call: TRBJ2-1
clone_size: -
d_call: TRBD2
cdr3_aa: CASSQLAGVSNEQFF
cdr3_nt: TGCGCCAGCAGCCAACTAGCGGGAGTCTCCAATGAGCAGTTCTTC

v_call: TRBV28
j_call: TRBJ2-7
clone_size: few
d_call: TRBD1
cdr3_aa: CASSPITGGGEQYF
cdr3_nt: TGTGCCAGCAGCCCGATCACAGGGGGCGGCGAGCAGTACTTC

v_call: TRBV4-1
j_call: TRBJ1-2
clone_size: -
d_call: TRBD1
cdr3_aa: CASRGTVVNYGYTF
cdr3_nt: TGCGCCAGCAGAGGGACAGTAGTTAACTATGGCTACACCTTC

v_call: TRBV5-1
j_call: TRBJ2-5
clone_size: many
d_call: -
cdr3_aa: CASSLGLAHETQYF
cdr3_nt: TGCGCCAGCAGCTTGGGTCTAGCACATGAGACCCAGTACTTC

v_call: TRBV30
j_call: TRBJ1-6
clone_size: -
d_call: TRBD1
cdr3_aa: CAWEPGQGFSPLHF
cdr3_nt: TGTGCCTGGGAGCCCGGACAGGGGTTTTCACCCCTCCACTTT

v_call: TRBV29-1
j_call: TRBJ2-1
clone_size: few
d_call: TRBD1
cdr3_aa: CSVEQGVDEQFF
cdr3_nt: TGCAGCGTTGAACAGGGGGTGGATGAGCAGTTCTTC

v_call: TRBV10-3
j_call: TRBJ2-5
clone_size: few
d_call: TRBD1
cdr3_aa: CAISGGTGAETQYF
cdr3_nt: TGTGCCATCAGTGGGGGGACAGGTGCGGAGACCCAGTACTTC

v_call: TRBV20-1
j_call: TRBJ1-2
clone_size: few
d_call: -
cdr3_aa: CSARERGVDGNGYTF
cdr3_nt: TGCAGTGCTAGAGAGCGGGGTGTGGACGGGAATGGCTACACCTTT

v_call: TRBV7-8
j_call: TRBJ2-5
clone_size: few
d_call: -
cdr3_aa: CASSLITSSNLKGETQYF
cdr3_nt: TGTGCCAGCAGCTTAATAACTAGCAGCAACCTCAAGGGAGAGACCCAGTACTTC

v_call: TRBV18
j_call: TRBJ2-7
clone_size: -
d_call: -
cdr3_aa: CASSPGVMDSYEQYF
cdr3_nt: TGTGCCAGCTCACCGGGGGTGATGGATTCCTACGAGCAGTACTTC

v_call: TRBV27
j_call: TRBJ1-3
clone_size: -
d_call: -
cdr3_aa: CASSFGGGNTIYF
cdr3_nt: TGTGCCAGCAGTTTCGGCGGTGGAAACACCATATATTTT

v_call: TRBV10-3
j_call: TRBJ2-1
clone_size: -
d_call: TRBD1
cdr3_aa: CVIRTGGYNEQFF
cdr3_nt: TGTGTCATCAGGACAGGGGGTTACAATGAGCAGTTCTTC